This entry lists 9 T cell receptor beta chains sequenced from one sample in a study of T cells in Graves' hyperthyroidism and ophthalmopathy. Amplification targeted TCR beta CDR3 regions from RNA transcripts. HTBI primers were the set used in a first-round RT-PCR of the TCR CDR3. One entry per CDR3 protein, called by TCRdb with MiXCR from the multiplex PCR reads. Of about 660,000 distinct CDR3 sequences listed, over 40% are singletons. The material sequenced was peripheral blood or thyroid tissue (not recorded which). The receptors shown here come from an adult man with Graves' disease, either hyperthyroidism or ophthalmopathy (not recorded which).

This clonotype has just a few counts. This rearrangement joins TRBV6-6 to TRBJ2-7, with D maybe TRBD2 (5 bases). This CDR3 has 13 residues. Germline loops: CDR1 MNHNY, CDR2 SVGAGI (reference sequence). V was pared by 5 bases and J by 6 bases, with 14 bases between. CDR3 in amino acids: CASSASRTAEQYF. CDR3 bases: TGTGCCAGCAGTGCGTCGCGGACTGCCGAGCAGTACTTC.

The CDR3, as DNA: TGCAGTGCTAGAGCACAGGACGGGTGGTACGAGCAGTACTTC. The encoded protein is CSARAQDGWYEQYF. The chain carries TRBV20-1 and TRBJ2-7; a possible D gene is TRBD1 (5 bases). V lost 1 base to trimming and J lost 4 bases, with 14 bases between them. CDR3 length: 14 amino acids. CDR1 and CDR2 (germline): DFQATT, SNEGSKA (reference sequence).

The rearrangement links TRBV7-9 to TRBJ2-2, with D perhaps assigned TRBD1 or TRBD2 (5 bases each). The germline V gene has CDR1 SEHNR and CDR2 FQNEAQ (reference sequence). With 3 bases removed from V and 1 base from J, the gap between germline ends came to 9 bases. CDR3 length: 15 residues. The chain's CDR3 is CASSFTGGNTGELFF. CDR3 nucleotide sequence: TGTGCCAGCAGCTTTACTGGGGGGAACACCGGGGAGCTGTTTTTT.

This clonotype was seen repeatedly, ten times or more. The V gene is TRBV5-1, the J gene TRBJ1-1; no definite D call. The V end was cut by 1 base, the J end by 6 bases, with 13 bases between. Germline loops: CDR1 SGHRS, CDR2 YFSETQ. This CDR3 is 14 amino acids long. In nucleotides, the CDR3 is TGCGCCAGCAGCTTGACGGAAGGGAGCGCTGAAGCTTTCTTT. Translating it yields CASSLTEGSAEAFF.

In its sample, this clonotype was seen a few times. This sequence joins TRBV20-1 and TRBJ1-5; D gene ambiguous. The V gene's germline CDR1 is DFQATT and CDR2 SNEGSKA (reference sequence). Deletions cut 0 bases from V and 6 bases from J, with 9 bases between. The CDR3 covers 13 residues. CDR3 region: CSARDPLGQPQHF. The CDR3 region has the DNA TGCAGTGCTAGAGATCCATTAGGTCAGCCCCAGCATTTT.

This clonotype was seen many times. The J gene is TRBJ2-7, the V gene TRBV15; 7 nucleotides agree with TRBD1. Losses at the gene ends were 5 bases for V and 3 bases for J; bases not matched to a gene: 10. The germline V gene encodes CDR1 LNHNV and CDR2 YYDKDF (reference sequence). The CDR3 sequence is 15 residues long. Here the CDR3 reads CATSPVGTAVYEQYF. For the CDR3, the DNA is TGTGCCACCAGCCCAGTGGGGACAGCTGTCTACGAGCAGTACTTC.

This clonotype was detected a few times. The CDR3 bases are TGTGCCAGCAGCGGGTTCGACAGGTACCTAATGAACACTGAAGCTTTCTTT. It translates to CASSGFDRYLMNTEAFF. The chain combines TRBV5-6 with TRBJ1-1, with a tentative D call TRBD1 (6 bases). Germline V lookup: CDR1 SGHDT, CDR2 YYEEEE. V lost 4 bases to trimming and J lost 0 bases, with 19 bases between them. This CDR3 has 17 amino acids.

The V and J genes are TRBV2 and TRBJ1-2; 9 positions agree with TRBD1. The CDR3 sequence is 15 residues long. Germline assignment: CDR1 SNHLY and CDR2 FYNNEI. Trimming cost V 4 bases and J 3 bases; bases outside gene matches: 6. CDR3 in DNA: TGTGCCAGCAGTGCTTGGACAGGGGACGACTATGGCTACACCTTC. This translates into CASSAWTGDDYGYTF. The full variable domain, completed using reference TRBV2 and TRBJ1-2, is EPEVTQTPSHQVTQMGQEVILRCVPISNHLYFYWYRQILGQKVEFLVSFYNNEISEKSEIFDDQFSVERPDGSNFTLKIRSTKLEDSAMYFCASSAWTGDDYGYTFGSGTRLTVV.

This clonotype has only a few counts. The gene calls are TRBV9 and TRBJ1-1; D is possibly TRBD1 (6 bases). Trimming stripped 4 bases from V and 3 bases from J, with 13 bases between. Germline V gene lookup returns CDR1 SGDLS and CDR2 YYNGEE. This CDR3 has 14 amino acids. CDR3: CASSRDIKDTEAFF. The DNA of the CDR3 is TGTGCCAGCAGCCGGGACATAAAGGACACTGAAGCTTTCTTT.